This T cell receptor (beta chain) comes out of a study of blood T cell repertoires in COVID-19. Study context: The cDNA or gDNA used as material had been derived from T cells, B-cell-depleted T cells, or PBMCs.

Authors' methods: Reference gene primer amplification in the assay estimated nucleated cell counts. Using immunoSEQ multiplex PCR, the repertoire was profiled, and TCRdb retains in-frame clones only, with some absent. V and J calls and clone size are as listed in that table; D and trimming were resolved from the DNA. The data hold about 59,000 clones, with roughly 80% observed a single time. Germline lookup yields CDR1 LNHDA and CDR2 SQIVND (reference sequence). The CDR3 has 20 amino acids. V lost 4 bases and J lost 2; bases outside the gene matches: 18. The sequencing input was peripheral blood. This chain connects TRBV19 to TRBJ1-5; TRBD1 matches 9 bases. The sequence was collected from a human donor in a cohort sampled during active COVID-19. The CDR3 protein is CASSTARDRATVVGNQPQHF. CDR3 sequence (DNA): TGTGCCAGTAGTACGGCTAGGGACAGGGCGACCGTTGTCGGCAATCAGCCCCAGCATTTT.